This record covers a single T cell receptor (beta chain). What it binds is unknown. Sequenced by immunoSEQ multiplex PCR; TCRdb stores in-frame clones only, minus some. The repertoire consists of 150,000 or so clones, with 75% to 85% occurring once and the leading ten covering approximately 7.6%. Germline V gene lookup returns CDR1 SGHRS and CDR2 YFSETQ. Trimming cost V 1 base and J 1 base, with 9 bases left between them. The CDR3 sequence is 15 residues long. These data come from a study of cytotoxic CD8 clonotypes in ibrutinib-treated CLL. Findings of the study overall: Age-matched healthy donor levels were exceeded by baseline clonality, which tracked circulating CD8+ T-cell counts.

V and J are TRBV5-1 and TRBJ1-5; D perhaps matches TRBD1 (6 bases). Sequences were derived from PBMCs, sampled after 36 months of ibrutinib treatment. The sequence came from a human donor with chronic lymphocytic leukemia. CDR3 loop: CASSLTGQSNQPQHF. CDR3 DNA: TGCGCCAGCAGCTTGACAGGGCAAAGCAATCAGCCCCAGCATTTT.